The 28 T cell receptor beta chains listed next were all sequenced from one sample in a study of blood T cell repertoires in COVID-19. The protocol was immunoSEQ multiplex PCR, while the TCRdb copy is restricted to in-frame clones and leaves out a portion. The sample holds some 45,000 clones; around 80% are singletons and the top ten take about 20%. Sequenced material: peripheral blood. These receptors came from a man aged 70 or older with acute or convalescent COVID-19.

The chain has TRBV30 and TRBJ1-1; D ambiguous. Trimming shortened V by 4 bases and J by 8 bases, and 8 bases separated the two germline ends. Per germline, CDR1 GTSNPN and CDR2 SVGIG (reference sequence). The CDR3 is 10 residues long. The CDR3 DNA follows: TGTGCCTGGAAGTTACAGGAAGCTTTCTTT. Protein sequence: CAWKLQEAFF.

The chain joins TRBV11-3 to TRBJ2-7, with D possibly TRBD1 on 5 matching bases. The length of the CDR3 is 13 residues. Germline CDR1 SGHNT, CDR2 YENEEA. Trimming took off 2 bases at V and 4 bases at J, with 9 bases between the two ends. CDR3 bases: TGTGCCAGCAGCTTAACCCAGGGTTACGAGCAGTACTTC. Translating gives CASSLTQGYEQYF.

This chain links TRBV2 with TRBJ1-1, with D perhaps matching TRBD1 (6 bases). The CDR3 totals 13 residues. Trimming pared 6 bases from V and 5 bases from J, leaving 13 bases between. Germline loops: CDR1 SNHLY, CDR2 FYNNEI. CDR3 sequence (DNA): TGTGCCAGCAGCTTGAAACAGGGTACTGAAGCTTTCTTT. Translating gives CASSLKQGTEAFF.

The V and J genes are TRBV12-3 or TRBV12-4 and TRBJ2-1, with D tentatively TRBD1 (5 bases). The V and J ends lost 1 base and 12 bases respectively, with 13 bases between them. The CDR3 is 13 residues long. The CDR3 here is CASSLVRRTGQFF. The CDR3 DNA is TGTGCCAGCAGTTTAGTCCGGCGAACAGGGCAGTTCTTC.

The genes are TRBV7-6 and TRBJ2-7; D unclear. Trimming took off 2 bases at V and 2 bases at J, with 16 bases between the two ends. This CDR3 spans 16 amino acids. Germline CDR1 is SGHVS and CDR2 is FNYEAQ. CDR3 protein: CASSLNPWAKAYEQYF. The CDR3 DNA reads TGTGCCAGCAGCTTAAATCCCTGGGCGAAAGCCTACGAGCAGTACTTC.

V usage is TRBV20-1 and J usage is TRBJ2-2; 12 bases align to TRBD2. Germline V gene lookup returns CDR1 DFQATT and CDR2 SNEGSKA (reference sequence). The J segment lost 6 bases and the V segment lost 3 bases, leaving 5 bases of the junction unmatched. The CDR3 has 15 amino acids. CDR3 nucleotide sequence: TGCAGTGCTAGTAGGGCTAGCGGGGGGGCCGGGGAGCTGTTTTTT. Its protein is CSASRASGGAGELFF.

The genes are TRBV2 and TRBJ1-5; 7 positions agree with TRBD1. This CDR3 has 13 residues. Looked up from germline, CDR1 is SNHLY and CDR2 is FYNNEI. Trimming at V came to 6 bases and at J to 7 bases, leaving 6 bases not matched to a gene. The CDR3 DNA follows: TGTGCCAGCAGGACAGGGTCCGGCCAGCCCCAGCATTTT. This encodes CASRTGSGQPQHF.

The chain combines TRBV7-2 with TRBJ2-2, with 8 positions matching TRBD1. V lost 4 bases and J lost 4; bases outside the gene matches: 8. The CDR3 is made up of 16 amino acids. CDR1 is SGHTA, CDR2 FQGNSA, per germline. This CDR3 reads CASSSRTGIRTGELFF. CDR3 DNA: TGTGCCAGCAGCTCAAGGACAGGGATACGCACCGGGGAGCTGTTTTTT. Full variable domain (remainder filled in from reference TRBV7-2 and TRBJ2-2): GAGVSQSPSNKVTEKGKDVELRCDPISGHTALYWYRQSLGQGLEFLIYFQGNSAPDKSGLPSDRFSAERTGGSVSTLTIQRTQQEDSAVYLCASSSRTGIRTGELFFGEGSRLTVL.

This clone showed up just once. The J gene is TRBJ1-4, the V gene TRBV25-1, with 7 bases lining up with TRBD1. V dropped 3 bases and J dropped 8; count of bases not matched to a gene: 9. The CDR3 has 15 residues. Germline CDR1 reads MGHDK; CDR2 reads SYGVNS. In nucleotides, the CDR3 is TGTGCCAGCAGTGACCCCGGACAGGTCGCGGAAAAACTGTTTTTT. Its translation is CASSDPGQVAEKLFF.

V is TRBV7-9 and J is TRBJ1-1, with D possibly matching TRBD1 (5 bases). V shed 2 bases and J shed 3 bases, with 10 bases lying between them. The CDR3 sequence is 14 residues long. Germline V gives CDR1 SEHNR, CDR2 FQNEAQ (reference sequence). This CDR3 is CASSLLQGDTEAFF. The CDR3 bases are TGTGCCAGCAGCTTACTCCAGGGTGACACTGAAGCTTTCTTT. The full variable domain, with the rest looked up from reference TRBV7-9 and TRBJ1-1, is DTGVSQNPRHKITKRGQNVTFRCDPISEHNRLYWYRQTLGQGPEFLTYFQNEAQLEKSRLLSDRFSAERPKGSFSTLEIQRTEQGDSAMYLCASSLLQGDTEAFFGQGTRLTVV.

V and J are TRBV4-1 and TRBJ2-3; 10 bases line up with TRBD1. The CDR3 extends over 16 amino acids. Per germline, CDR1 MGHRA and CDR2 YSYEKL. The J segment lost 5 bases and the V segment lost 1 base, leaving 6 bases of the junction unmatched. The CDR3 DNA sequence: TGCGCCAGCAGCCAAGCAGACAGGGGGCGGCGAGATACGCAGTATTTT. Protein product: CASSQADRGRRDTQYF.

This sequence joins TRBV6-1 and TRBJ1-6, with 8 positions matching TRBD1. V shed 2 bases and J 9 bases; nucleotides not matched to a gene: 9. The germline V gene encodes CDR1 MNHNS and CDR2 SASEGT. The CDR3 has 16 residues. The DNA of the CDR3 is TGTGCCAGCAGTGAACAAAGGACAGGGTCTGGTTCACCCCTCCACTTT. Protein product: CASSEQRTGSGSPLHF.

The chain is built from TRBV6-5 and TRBJ1-2; TRBD1 aligns across 8 bases. The CDR3 length is 15 residues. Germline lookup yields CDR1 MNHEY and CDR2 SVGAGI. V trimming: 2 bases; J trimming: 5 bases; junction bases outside the gene matches: 7. Written as DNA, the CDR3 is TGTGCCAGCAGTTACCCCGGGACAGGTAGTTATGGCTACACCTTC. It codes for CASSYPGTGSYGYTF.

Only a few counts were recorded for this clone. The V call is TRBV4-2, the J call TRBJ1-3; D is perhaps TRBD1 (5 bases). The CDR3 sequence is 16 residues long. Trimming removed 1 base at V and 0 bases at J, with 10 bases between. The germline V gene has CDR1 LGHNA and CDR2 YNFKEQ. The CDR3 DNA follows: TGTGCCAGCAGCCAAGGGGCGCAGGGCTCTGGAAACACCATATATTTT. Protein sequence: CASSQGAQGSGNTIYF.

The table lists this clone with a count of one. This chain connects TRBV7-2 to TRBJ2-5; TRBD2 matches 7 bases. The CDR3 consists of 16 residues. Germline V gives CDR1 SGHTA, CDR2 FQGNSA. V lost 5 bases, J lost 5 bases, and 14 bases stayed unmatched. The CDR3 sequence is CASSQTRGGRGETQYF. In DNA form, the CDR3 reads TGTGCCAGCAGCCAAACGAGGGGCGGGAGAGGGGAGACCCAGTACTTC. Complete variable domain (other parts from reference TRBV7-2 and TRBJ2-5): GAGVSQSPSNKVTEKGKDVELRCDPISGHTALYWYRQSLGQGLEFLIYFQGNSAPDKSGLPSDRFSAERTGGSVSTLTIQRTQQEDSAVYLCASSQTRGGRGETQYFGPGTRLLVL.

This clone was counted a single time. The chain carries TRBV5-5 and TRBJ2-5, with no clear D. V was shortened by 0 bases and J by 7 bases, with 16 bases between the two germline ends. CDR1 is SGHKS, CDR2 YYEKEE, per germline (reference sequence). CDR3 size: 15 residues. The CDR3 protein is CASSLEMFVSGTQYF. The CDR3 region has the DNA TGTGCCAGCAGCTTGGAAATGTTTGTCTCCGGGACCCAGTACTTC.

J is TRBJ1-1 and V is TRBV28; D is unresolved. This CDR3 has 12 residues. Germline V gene data show CDR1 as MDHEN and CDR2 as SYDVKM. Trimming removed 2 bases from V and 2 bases from J, with 3 bases in between. CDR3 residues: CASSLTNTEAFF. CDR3 nucleotides: TGTGCCAGCAGTTTAACTAACACTGAAGCTTTCTTT. Full variable domain (outside the CDR3, taken from reference TRBV28 and TRBJ1-1): DVKVTQSSRYLVKRTGEKVFLECVQDMDHENMFWYRQDPGLGLRLIYFSYDVKMKEKGDIPEGYSVSREKKERFSLILESASTNQTSMYLCASSLTNTEAFFGQGTRLTVV.

The CDR3 DNA reads as TGTGCCAGTAGTATAGTGGGCAACTCTGGAAACACCATATATTTT. This sequence encodes CASSIVGNSGNTIYF. The rearrangement links TRBV19 to TRBJ1-3; D unclear. The germline V and J ends were trimmed by 1 base and 0 bases, with 7 bases remaining between them. Germline lookup yields CDR1 LNHDA and CDR2 SQIVND (reference sequence). This CDR3 is 15 amino acids long.

The chain is built from TRBV10-3 and TRBJ1-5; D is possibly TRBD1 (6 bases). The CDR3 totals 14 residues. The V gene's germline CDR1 is ENHRY and CDR2 SYGVKD. V was shortened by 6 bases and J by 5 bases, with 14 bases between the two germline ends. CDR3 in amino acids: CAIRATGWHQPQHF. The CDR3 DNA reads TGTGCCATCAGGGCTACAGGGTGGCATCAGCCCCAGCATTTT.

This clone has a handful of counts. The CDR3 spells CASSLEGGTEAFF. As DNA, the CDR3 is TGTGCCAGCAGCCTGGAAGGGGGTACTGAAGCTTTCTTT. The chain is built from TRBV2 and TRBJ1-1; D might be TRBD1 (6 bases). Germline V gene sequence: CDR1 SNHLY, CDR2 FYNNEI. V was cut by 6 bases and J by 5 bases, with 13 bases left in between. The CDR3 loop spans 13 amino acids.

CDR3 protein: CASSQLGTVNTEAFF. The CDR3 DNA follows: TGTGCCAGCAGTCAGCTCGGGACAGTGAACACTGAAGCTTTCTTT. The chain has TRBV27 and TRBJ1-1, with 7 nucleotides matching TRBD1. With V trimmed by 5 bases and J by 0 bases, 6 bases remained unmatched. The CDR3 extends over 15 amino acids. Germline values: CDR1 MNHEY, CDR2 SMNVEV (reference sequence).

The V and J genes are TRBV9 and TRBJ2-5; the match to TRBD2 covers 7 bases. CDR3 size: 15 residues. J gave up 5 bases and V 4 bases, and 11 bases lay outside the gene matches. The germline V gene encodes CDR1 SGDLS and CDR2 YYNGEE. The CDR3 loop is CASSSRDGRVETQYF. In nucleotides, the CDR3 is TGTGCCAGCAGCTCCCGGGATGGGAGGGTTGAGACCCAGTACTTC.

The chain couples TRBV5-6 to TRBJ2-2; 9 positions agree with TRBD2. The V gene end was trimmed by 5 bases and the J gene end by 5 bases; junction bases not matched to a gene: 10. Germline loops: CDR1 SGHDT, CDR2 YYEEEE. This CDR3 is 16 amino acids long. CDR3 sequence reads: CASRGSTSGRTGELFF. CDR3 nucleotide sequence: TGTGCCAGCAGGGGATCGACTAGCGGAAGGACCGGGGAGCTGTTTTTT.

The count of this clone is one. The chain carries TRBV12-3 or TRBV12-4 and TRBJ2-6, with D possibly being TRBD2 (6 bases). This CDR3 has 13 amino acids. V dropped 3 bases and J dropped 14 bases, with 14 bases sitting between them. The CDR3 DNA sequence: TGTGCCAGCAGTTTCAAGGGGAGGAAGATCCTGACTTTC. The encoded protein is CASSFKGRKILTF.

The chain couples TRBV3-1 (or the pseudogene TRBV3-2) to TRBJ2-5, with 11 bases fitting TRBD2. Per germline, CDR1 LGHDT and CDR2 YNNKEL (reference sequence). V shed 6 bases and J 5 bases; nucleotides not matched to a gene: 8. The CDR3 runs 15 residues. This chain's CDR3 is CASSLLAGGGETQYF. The CDR3 bases are TGTGCCAGCAGTTTGCTAGCGGGGGGTGGGGAGACCCAGTACTTC.

This clone was picked up a small number of times. This chain links TRBV27 with TRBJ1-2, with 9 nucleotides matching TRBD1. The trim removed 4 bases at V and 8 bases at J, leaving 14 bases unmatched. The germline V gene encodes CDR1 MNHEY and CDR2 SMNVEV (reference sequence). CDR3 length equals 16 residues. CDR3 DNA sequence: TGTGCCAGCAGTTCACTCACCGGGACAGGGATGGTAGGCTACACCTTC. This encodes CASSSLTGTGMVGYTF.

This clone was observed a handful of times. This chain links TRBV29-1 with TRBJ2-3; 7 bases agree with TRBD2. CDR3 length: 13 residues. V gave up 7 bases and J gave up 4 bases; unmatched junction bases: 8. Germline CDR1 SQVTM, CDR2 ANQGSEA. CDR3 sequence: CSAAAAGADTQYF. Here the CDR3 DNA reads TGCAGCGCTGCCGCGGCGGGGGCAGATACGCAGTATTTT.

The chain uses TRBV5-1 and TRBJ1-1; D not certain. Germline-derived CDR1 and CDR2 are SGHRS and YFSETQ. This CDR3 has 14 residues. V was cut by 5 bases and J by 0 bases, with 11 bases left in between. Written as DNA, the CDR3 is TGCGCCAGCAGTCCCGACACTTTGAACACTGAAGCTTTCTTT. Its protein is CASSPDTLNTEAFF.